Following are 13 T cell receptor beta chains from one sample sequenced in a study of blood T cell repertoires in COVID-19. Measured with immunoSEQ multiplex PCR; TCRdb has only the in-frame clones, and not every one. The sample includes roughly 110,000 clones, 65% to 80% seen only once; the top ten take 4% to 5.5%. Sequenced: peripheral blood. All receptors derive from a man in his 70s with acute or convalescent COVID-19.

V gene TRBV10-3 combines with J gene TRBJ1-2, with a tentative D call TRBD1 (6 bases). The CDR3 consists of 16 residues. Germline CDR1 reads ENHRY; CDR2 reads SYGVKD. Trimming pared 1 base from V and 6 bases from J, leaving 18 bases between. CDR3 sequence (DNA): TGTGCCATCAGTGAGTGGCTCCCGGGACAAGAAGATGGCTACACCTTC. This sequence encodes CAISEWLPGQEDGYTF.

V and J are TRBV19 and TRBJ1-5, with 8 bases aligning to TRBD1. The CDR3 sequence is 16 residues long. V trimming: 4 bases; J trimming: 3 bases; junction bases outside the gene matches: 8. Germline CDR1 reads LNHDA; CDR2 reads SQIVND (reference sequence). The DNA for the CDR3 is TGTGCCAGTAGTAGTCAGGGGGCAATGGACAATCAGCCCCAGCATTTT. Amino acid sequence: CASSSQGAMDNQPQHF.

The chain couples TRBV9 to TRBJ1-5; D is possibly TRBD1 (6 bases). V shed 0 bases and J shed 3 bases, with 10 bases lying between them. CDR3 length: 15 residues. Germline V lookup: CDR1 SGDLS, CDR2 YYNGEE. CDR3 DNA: TGTGCCAGCAGCGTAGACTCAGGGGACAATCAGCCCCAGCATTTT. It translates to CASSVDSGDNQPQHF.

The CDR3 loop reads CASSFRQGNYGYTF. The CDR3 DNA reads TGTGCCAGCAGTTTCCGACAGGGGAACTATGGCTACACCTTC. The rearrangement links TRBV28 to TRBJ1-2, with TRBD1 identical over 8 bases. From germline, CDR1 is MDHEN and CDR2 SYDVKM. V was pared by 3 bases and J by 2 bases, with 2 bases of the junction left unmatched. The CDR3 is 14 amino acids.

The CDR3 here is CASSENEPTGGYEQYF. CDR3 bases: TGTGCCAGCAGTGAAAACGAACCGACAGGAGGCTACGAGCAGTACTTC. The V call is TRBV2, the J call TRBJ2-7, with D possibly matching TRBD1 (6 bases). Trimming removed 2 bases from V and 3 bases from J, with 17 bases in between. The CDR3 covers 16 residues. The V gene's germline CDR1 is SNHLY and CDR2 FYNNEI.

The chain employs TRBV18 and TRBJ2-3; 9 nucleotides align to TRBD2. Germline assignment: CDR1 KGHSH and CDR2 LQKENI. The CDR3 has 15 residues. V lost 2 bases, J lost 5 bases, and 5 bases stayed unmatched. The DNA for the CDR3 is TGTGCCAGCTCACCATTTGCGGGGGGGCAAGATACGCAGTATTTT. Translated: CASSPFAGGQDTQYF.

DNA of the CDR3: TGTGCCAGCAGTGGACTAGCGTCCCGGGAGGCCGGGGAGCTGTTTTTT. Protein: CASSGLASREAGELFF. The rearrangement links TRBV6-1 to TRBJ2-2, with 8 bases lining up with TRBD2. Germline-derived CDR1 and CDR2 are MNHNS and SASEGT. V dropped 4 bases and J dropped 6; count of bases not matched to a gene: 10. This CDR3 region has 16 residues.

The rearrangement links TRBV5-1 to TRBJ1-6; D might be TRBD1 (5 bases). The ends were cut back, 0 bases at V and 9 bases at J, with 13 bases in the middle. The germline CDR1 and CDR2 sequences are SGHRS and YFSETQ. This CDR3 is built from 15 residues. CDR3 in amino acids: CASSLEPGLGSPLHF. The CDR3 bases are TGCGCCAGCAGCTTGGAACCGGGACTGGGTTCACCCCTCCACTTT. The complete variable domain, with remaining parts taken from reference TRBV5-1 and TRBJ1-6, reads KAGVTQTPRYLIKTRGQQVTLSCSPISGHRSVSWYQQTPGQGLQFLFEYFSETQRNKGNFPGRFSGRQFSNSRSEMNVSTLELGDSALYLCASSLEPGLGSPLHFGNGTRLTVT.

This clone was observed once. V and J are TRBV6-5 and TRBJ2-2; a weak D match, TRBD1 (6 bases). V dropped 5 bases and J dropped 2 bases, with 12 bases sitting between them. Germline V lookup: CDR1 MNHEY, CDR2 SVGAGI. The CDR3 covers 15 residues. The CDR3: CASSPNRVNTGELFF. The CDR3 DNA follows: TGTGCCAGCAGTCCCAACAGGGTCAACACCGGGGAGCTGTTTTTT.

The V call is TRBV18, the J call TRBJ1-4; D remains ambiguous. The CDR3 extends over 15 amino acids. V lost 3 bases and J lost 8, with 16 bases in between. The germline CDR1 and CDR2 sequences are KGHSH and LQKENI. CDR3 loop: CASSPRDEGGEKLFF. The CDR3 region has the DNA TGTGCCAGCTCACCCCGAGACGAAGGAGGAGAAAAACTGTTTTTT.

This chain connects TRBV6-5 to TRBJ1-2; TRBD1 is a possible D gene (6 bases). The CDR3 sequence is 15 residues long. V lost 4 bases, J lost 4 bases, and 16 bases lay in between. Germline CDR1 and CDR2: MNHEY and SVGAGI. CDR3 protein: CASSSGQQGSYGYTF. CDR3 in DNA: TGTGCCAGCAGTTCAGGACAACAGGGATCCTATGGCTACACCTTC.

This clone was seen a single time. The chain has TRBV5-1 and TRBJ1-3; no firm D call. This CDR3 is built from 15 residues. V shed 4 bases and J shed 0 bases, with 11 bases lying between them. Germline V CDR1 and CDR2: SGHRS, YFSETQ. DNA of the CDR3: TGCGCCAGCAGCCCGGACTGGAGCTCTGGAAACACCATATATTTT. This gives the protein CASSPDWSSGNTIYF.

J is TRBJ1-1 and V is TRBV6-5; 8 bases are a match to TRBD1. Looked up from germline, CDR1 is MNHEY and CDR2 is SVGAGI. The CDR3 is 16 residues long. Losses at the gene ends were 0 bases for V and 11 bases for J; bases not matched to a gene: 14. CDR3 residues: CASSYSIGSGGAGAFF. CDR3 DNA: TGTGCCAGCAGTTACTCGATAGGGTCAGGGGGCGCCGGGGCTTTCTTT.